A selection of T cell receptor beta chains follows, all from one sample in a study of human T cells and chemical hapten exposure. MiXCR was run by TCRdb on the 5' RACE reads, yielding one entry per CDR3 protein. Among 100,000 to 120,000 distinct CDR3 sequences, roughly a fifth were seen once, and the ten largest hold 2.5% to 3.5%. The receptors were gathered from a human donor in good health. The CDR3 runs from the conserved cysteine through the conserved F or W. The order of the fields is clone size, J gene, V gene, D gene, CDR3 protein, CDR3 DNA. D genes are given only for firm matches. Rows give clone size only sometimes, using once, few, many, or a class for an expanded clone.

NA | TRBJ1-3 | TRBV5-4 | TRBD1 | CASSLGADRGSGNTIYF | TGTGCCAGCAGCTTGGGGGCCGACAGGGGCTCTGGAAACACCATATATTTT
many | TRBJ2-7 | TRBV28 | TRBD2 | CASSFAGGSTYEQYF | TGTGCCAGCAGTTTCGCGGGGGGCTCGACCTACGAGCAGTACTTC
few | TRBJ2-1 | TRBV5-1 | TRBD1 | CASSLVTGTGSGEQFF | TGCGCCAGCAGCTTGGTTACCGGGACAGGGTCCGGTGAGCAGTTCTTC
few | TRBJ1-1 | TRBV2 | NA | CASSEGGPLIEAFF | TGTGCCAGCAGTGAGGGGGGACCGCTAATTGAAGCTTTCTTT
NA | TRBJ2-3 | TRBV20-1 | NA | CSATPTGRADTQYF | TGCAGTGCTACGCCGACAGGGAGGGCAGATACGCAGTATTTT
few | TRBJ1-2 | TRBV28 | NA | CASSSLGGNYGYTF | TGTGCCAGCAGTTCCCTGGGGGGTAACTATGGCTACACCTTC
NA | TRBJ2-7 | TRBV28 | TRBD2 | CASSFLASGRRSYEQYF | TGTGCCAGCAGTTTCCTTGCTAGCGGGAGGCGGTCCTACGAGCAGTACTTC
few | TRBJ2-3 | TRBV27 | TRBD2 | CASSHGLVPTDTQYF | TGTGCCAGCAGTCACGGACTAGTTCCCACAGATACGCAGTATTTT
NA | TRBJ1-6 | TRBV6-2/TRBV6-3 | NA | CASTAGISYNSPLHF | TGTGCCAGCACAGCGGGGATCTCCTATAATTCACCCCTCCACTTT
NA | TRBJ2-7 | TRBV28 | NA | CASSLQYEQYF | TGTGCCAGCAGTTTACAATACGAGCAGTACTTC
few | TRBJ2-5 | TRBV5-4 | NA | CASSLRGEGPETQYF | TGTGCCAGCAGCTTGAGGGGCGAGGGGCCAGAGACCCAGTACTTC
NA | TRBJ2-7 | TRBV2 | TRBD1 | CADGQGQYF | TGTGCAGACGGACAGGGGCAGTACTTC
NA | TRBJ1-1 | TRBV30 | NA | CAWTYQGVNTEAFF | TGTGCCTGGACTTATCAAGGGGTAAACACTGAAGCTTTCTTT
few | TRBJ2-7 | TRBV6-2/TRBV6-3 | NA | CASRPTHTYEQYF | TGTGCCAGCAGACCGACACACACCTACGAGCAGTACTTC
few | TRBJ2-1 | TRBV20-1 | TRBD1 | CSATEQGVIFVF | TGCAGTGCCACAGAACAGGGGGTTATTTTTGTCTTC
NA | TRBJ2-6 | TRBV13 | TRBD1 | CASSLNTGVSGANVLTF | TGTGCCAGCAGCCTGAATACAGGGGTCTCTGGGGCCAACGTCCTGACTTTC
NA | TRBJ1-1 | TRBV4-1 | NA | CASSQVSFPNTEAFF | TGCGCCAGCAGCCAAGTTTCCTTTCCCAACACTGAAGCTTTCTTT
few | TRBJ2-7 | TRBV18 | TRBD1 | CASSPLRDRGYEQYF | TGTGCCAGCTCACCTCTCCGGGACAGGGGCTACGAGCAGTACTTC
NA | TRBJ2-2 | TRBV20-1 | NA | CSARDPRTAVTGELFF | TGCAGTGCTAGAGATCCCCGGACTGCAGTCACCGGGGAGCTGTTTTTT
few | TRBJ1-1 | TRBV6-5 | TRBD1 | CASSYKYSGTGVTEAFF | TGTGCCAGCAGCTACAAATACTCCGGGACAGGGGTCACTGAAGCTTTCTTT